The 8 T cell receptor beta chains in this list originate from one sample, sequenced in a study of T cells in Graves' hyperthyroidism and ophthalmopathy. RNA transcripts were the template for amplifying TCR beta CDR3 regions. The HTBI set primed first-round TCR CDR3 RT-PCR. TCRdb redid the calling of the multiplex PCR reads with MiXCR, one entry per CDR3 protein. This sample has approximately 330,000 distinct CDR3 sequences, with around 15% found just once. The source material was blood. The receptors shown here come from a middle-aged woman with Graves' ophthalmopathy.

This clonotype was found many times. The chain recombines TRBV29-1 with TRBJ2-2; 10 nucleotides line up with TRBD1. The junction had 8 bases not matched to a gene; V was cut back by 6 bases and J by 7 bases. CDR1 and CDR2 from the germline V gene are SQVTM and ANQGSEA. CDR3 size: 14 residues. The CDR3 DNA reads TGCAGCGTCCCCGGGACAGGGGATCACGGGGAGCTGTTTTTT. Translated: CSVPGTGDHGELFF.

This clonotype was detected ten times or more. The V call is TRBV18, the J call TRBJ1-1, with D perhaps TRBD1 (5 bases). This CDR3 has 12 residues. The V and J ends lost 5 bases and 4 bases respectively, with 8 bases between them. CDR1 is KGHSH, CDR2 LQKENI, per germline. The DNA for the CDR3 is TGTGCCAGCTCATCAGGGTTCACTGAAGCTTTCTTT. The encoded protein is CASSSGFTEAFF.

With regard to this clonotype: A junction end diverges from the germline sequence, so it may reflect a read error. The CDR3 coding sequence is TGTGCCAGCAGCTACCCCAGGGCAGTATTTCTCTTC. Translation: CASSYPRAVFLF. The rearrangement joins TRBV11-2 to TRBJ2-1, with D maybe TRBD1 (5 bases). This CDR3 spans 12 amino acids. Germline V CDR1 and CDR2: SGHAT, FQNNGV.

This sequence joins TRBV4-1 and TRBJ2-1, with D perhaps TRBD2 (6 bases). V gave up 3 bases and J gave up 2 bases, with 17 bases separating them. The germline V gene has CDR1 MGHRA and CDR2 YSYEKL. The CDR3 is 17 amino acids. Written as DNA, the CDR3 is TGCGCCAGCAGCCAGGAGGAGGGACCCGCGACCTACAATGAGCAGTTCTTC. Its translation: CASSQEEGPATYNEQFF.

This clonotype was observed at least ten times. The rearrangement joins TRBV7-8 to TRBJ2-3; no clear D. This CDR3 spans 12 amino acids. Germline CDR1 is SGHVS and CDR2 is FQNEAQ. Between the trimmed V and J ends, which lost 3 bases and 3 bases, there was a span of 4 bases. The CDR3 is CASSFVTDTQYF. Written as DNA, the CDR3 is TGTGCCAGCAGCTTTGTTACAGATACGCAGTATTTT.

This clonotype was observed many times. J is TRBJ2-3 and V is TRBV29-1; D gene uncertain. The CDR3 extends over 12 amino acids. The V gene's germline CDR1 is SQVTM and CDR2 ANQGSEA. Deletions cut 2 bases from V and 3 bases from J, with 6 bases between. The CDR3 coding sequence is TGCAGCGTTGAATTGGGTACAGATACGCAGTATTTT. Amino acids: CSVELGTDTQYF.

On this clonotype: One junction end disagrees with the germline gene, perhaps due to a read error. The chain combines TRBV20-1 with TRBJ1-3; 9 bases agree with TRBD1. This CDR3 has 15 residues. In germline, CDR1 is DFQATT, CDR2 SNEGSKA (reference sequence). The CDR3 bases are TGCAGTGCAAGAGGCGGGACAGGGACAGGAAACACCATATATTTT. The encoded protein is CSARGGTGTGNTIYF.

There are many counts of this clonotype. V gene TRBV12-3 or TRBV12-4 combines with J gene TRBJ1-1, with no clear D. V was pared by 0 bases and J by 5 bases, with 10 bases between. This CDR3 region has 14 residues. As DNA, the CDR3 is TGTGCCAGCAGTTTAGCGTCATTCTTTACTGAAGCTTTCTTT. This translates into CASSLASFFTEAFF.